The 16 T cell receptor beta chains below come from one sample, sequenced in a study of cytomegalovirus exposure and HLA in healthy donors. Both 60 Vbeta primers and 13 Jbeta primers went into the PCR. The method was immunoSEQ multiplex PCR; TCRdb's version includes in-frame clones alone and lacks a portion of them. The specimen's table records nearly 200,000 clones. Sequences were obtained from PBMCs. The source of these receptors is a boy aged 5-17 years in good health and CMV-seronegative.

CDR3 amino acids: CASSLQGRDNQPQHF. CDR3 DNA: TGTGCCAGCTCACTACAGGGAAGGGACAATCAGCCCCAGCATTTT. The V call is TRBV18, the J call TRBJ1-5; possibly TRBD1 for D (6 bases). Deletions cut 4 bases from V and 3 bases from J, with 13 bases between. Germline V gene sequence: CDR1 KGHSH, CDR2 LQKENI. CDR3 length equals 15 residues. The full variable domain, in which reference TRBV18 and TRBJ1-5 provide the parts outside the CDR3, is NAGVMQNPRHLVRRRGQEARLRCSPMKGHSHVYWYRQLPEEGLKFMVYLQKENIIDESGMPKERFSAEFPKEGPSILRIQQVVRGDSAAYFCASSLQGRDNQPQHFGDGTRLSIL.

V usage is TRBV6-5 and J usage is TRBJ1-1, with 8 bases that match TRBD1. The CDR3 is 13 amino acids. The V gene's germline CDR1 is MNHEY and CDR2 SVGAGI. V lost 6 bases and J lost 1; bases outside the gene matches: 1. In nucleotides, the CDR3 is TGTGCCAGCAGGGGACAGGAGAACACTGAAGCTTTCTTT. This gives the protein CASRGQENTEAFF.

This chain joins TRBV6-5 and TRBJ1-2; TRBD1 might be the D (5 bases). With 0 bases removed from V and 4 bases from J, the gap between germline ends came to 15 bases. Germline V gives CDR1 MNHEY, CDR2 SVGAGI. The CDR3 covers 16 residues. CDR3 loop: CASSYSRGNDPYGYTF. The CDR3, as DNA: TGTGCCAGCAGTTACTCTAGGGGAAACGACCCCTATGGCTACACCTTC.

The V call is TRBV14, the J call TRBJ2-7; TRBD2 is a possible D gene (5 bases). Trimming cost V 6 bases and J 3 bases, with 15 bases left between them. Germline-derived CDR1 and CDR2 are SGHDN and FVKESK. There are 14 residues in the CDR3. The CDR3 loop is CASSRDLAGYEQYF. The CDR3 DNA reads as TGTGCCAGCAGTCGGGATCTTGCGGGCTACGAGCAGTACTTC. The full variable domain, rest sourced from reference TRBV14 and TRBJ2-7, is EAGVTQFPSHSVIEKGQTVTLRCDPISGHDNLYWYRRVMGKEIKFLLHFVKESKQDESGMPNNRFLAERTGGTYSTLKVQPAELEDSGVYFCASSRDLAGYEQYFGPGTRLTVT.

The rearrangement links TRBV30 to TRBJ1-5, with D possibly TRBD1 on 5 matching bases. The germline V gene encodes CDR1 GTSNPN and CDR2 SVGIG (reference sequence). V lost 1 base to trimming and J lost 1 base, with 5 bases between them. The CDR3 has 13 amino acids. CDR3 in DNA: TGTGCCTGGAGTGCAGGGAGCAATCAGCCCCAGCATTTT. Protein product: CAWSAGSNQPQHF.

About this clone: This CDR3 is missing its conserved last phenylalanine or tryptophan, likely due to a read error. V gene TRBV7-8 combines with J gene TRBJ2-7; D is possibly TRBD2 (6 bases). V was clipped by 5 bases and J by 5 bases, with 13 bases between them. In germline, CDR1 is SGHVS, CDR2 FQNEAQ. The CDR3 consists of 13 residues. In DNA, the CDR3 is TGTGCCAGCAGCCCACGGGAGATGGACGAGCAGTACCTC. Translation gives CASSPREMDEQYL.

The V gene is TRBV19, the J gene TRBJ2-1; the match to TRBD1 covers 9 bases. This CDR3 contains 17 residues. Losses at the gene ends were 2 bases for V and 10 bases for J; bases not matched to a gene: 15. Germline CDR1 is LNHDA and CDR2 is SQIVND (reference sequence). For the CDR3, the DNA is TGTGCCAGTAGTATAATTCCCGGACAGGGGTGGTTGACAGAGCAGTTCTTC. Translation gives CASSIIPGQGWLTEQFF.

The chain recombines TRBV2 with TRBJ2-3; no definite D call. The V end lost 8 bases, the J end lost 6 bases, and 12 bases lay between the germline ends. Germline V lookup: CDR1 SNHLY, CDR2 FYNNEI. The CDR3 is 12 residues long. CDR3 DNA sequence: TGTGCCAGCCGGTTTGTAGAGGATACGCAGTATTTT. Translated: CASRFVEDTQYF.

The chain joins TRBV4-1 to TRBJ1-2, with D possibly matching TRBD1 (6 bases). V lost 0 bases and J 5 bases, leaving 16 bases between the germline ends. The CDR3 loop spans 16 amino acids. Germline CDR1 and CDR2: MGHRA and YSYEKL. The chain's CDR3 is CASSQERQGSQYGYTF. In DNA form, the CDR3 reads TGCGCCAGCAGCCAAGAGAGGCAGGGGAGTCAGTATGGCTACACCTTC.

The rearrangement uses TRBV7-2 and TRBJ1-3, with a tentative D call TRBD1 (6 bases). This CDR3 is built from 15 residues. Germline V gene sequence: CDR1 SGHTA, CDR2 FQGNSA. Trimming shortened V by 4 bases and J by 0 bases, and 10 bases separated the two germline ends. As DNA, the CDR3 is TGTGCCAGCAGCTCCCAGGGGTCCTCTGGAAACACCATATATTTT. This sequence encodes CASSSQGSSGNTIYF.

The chain uses TRBV27 and TRBJ2-1; 7 nucleotides match TRBD1. Germline CDR1 is MNHEY and CDR2 is SMNVEV (reference sequence). The CDR3 runs to 16 residues. Trimming removed 3 bases from V and 9 bases from J; junction bases left unmatched: 14. The CDR3 protein is CASSLGSQGDSGEQFF. In DNA, the CDR3 is TGTGCCAGCAGTTTGGGGAGTCAGGGGGACAGCGGTGAGCAGTTCTTC.

The genes are TRBV19 and TRBJ1-5; TRBD1 might be the D (6 bases). Germline-derived CDR1 and CDR2 are LNHDA and SQIVND (reference sequence). V was clipped by 8 bases and J by 0 bases, with 14 bases between them. This CDR3 is built from 15 residues. The CDR3 protein is CASRTATYSNQPQHF. The CDR3 DNA reads as TGTGCCAGTCGGACAGCTACTTATAGCAATCAGCCCCAGCATTTT. Combining the CDR3 with reference TRBV19 and TRBJ1-5 gives the whole variable domain DGGITQSPKYLFRKEGQNVTLSCEQNLNHDAMYWYRQDPGQGLRLIYYSQIVNDFQKGDIAEGYSVSREKKESFPLTVTSAQKNPTAFYLCASRTATYSNQPQHFGDGTRLSIL.

The chain combines TRBV10-1 with TRBJ2-7; 7 positions agree with TRBD1. The germline gives CDR1 WNHNN, CDR2 SYGVQD (reference sequence). V lost 1 base to trimming and J lost 6 bases; unmatched junction nucleotides: 6. The CDR3 has 14 residues. The CDR3 spells CASSELPTGVEQYF. The CDR3 nucleotides are TGCGCCAGCAGTGAGTTACCCACAGGGGTCGAGCAGTACTTC.

The V call is TRBV5-1, the J call TRBJ2-5; TRBD1 might be the D (5 bases). TRBJ2-7 explains the end of the DNA better; the J call may be wrong. The germline V gene encodes CDR1 SGHRS and CDR2 YFSETQ. CDR3 length: 14 residues. The CDR3 nucleotides read TGCGCCAGCAGCTTGGTGGGGCTACCTCACGAGCAGTACTTC. Translated: CASSLVGLPHEQYF.

The gene calls are TRBV5-4 and TRBJ2-3; 7 nucleotides align to TRBD1. In germline, CDR1 is SGHNT, CDR2 YYREEE (reference sequence). With V trimmed by 4 bases and J by 10 bases, 6 bases remained unmatched. This CDR3 is 12 amino acids long. In nucleotides, the CDR3 is TGTGCCAGCAGCCGAGGACAGGAGTCGCAGTATTTT. Translating gives CASSRGQESQYF.

The V call is TRBV15, the J call TRBJ2-1; TRBD2 agrees at 9 bases. The CDR3 runs 15 residues. Per the germline V gene, CDR1 is LNHNV and CDR2 is YYDKDF (reference sequence). The V and J ends lost 5 bases and 3 bases, in that order; junction bases with no gene match: 5. CDR3 amino acids: CATSVGTSLYNEQFF. CDR3 sequence (DNA): TGTGCCACCAGCGTCGGGACTAGCCTCTACAATGAGCAGTTCTTC.